This T cell receptor beta chain came from a study of T-cell memory formation after mild COVID-19. Germline assignment: CDR1 SEHNR and CDR2 FQNEAQ (reference sequence). This CDR3 is built from 13 residues. Trimming stripped 5 bases from V and 5 bases from J, with 11 bases between. A few counts support this clonotype. In TCRdb, the 5' RACE reads were re-called with MiXCR into one record per CDR3 protein. This table has more than 450,000 distinct CDR3 sequences, roughly 18% appearing once. This chain connects TRBV7-9 to TRBJ2-3; the D gene could be TRBD1 or TRBD2 (5 bases each). The receptor's source is an adult woman who had mild COVID-19 (a few samples of this study predate the infection). Cell type and time point are not known. The sample was PBMCs or a T cell subset sorted from them (not recorded which). In DNA form, the CDR3 reads TGTGCCAGCAGCCCGGGGACGATAGATACGCAGTATTTT. Protein: CASSPGTIDTQYF.